The rows below give T cell receptor beta chains drawn from one sample of a study of blood T cells in healthy people across ages. TCRdb processed the 5' RACE reads anew with MiXCR; each CDR3 protein has one entry. This sample has around 900,000 distinct CDR3 sequences; just over 50% occur once, and the top ten carry roughly 23%. Material for sequencing was blood. The receptors were gathered from a woman aged 55-69 years in good health. CDR3s include the opening cysteine and the closing phenylalanine or tryptophan. A D gene is named only where the DNA matches it firmly. Not every row has a clone size; where given, it reads once, few, many or a size class.

J gene,clone size,D gene,V gene,CDR3 protein,CDR3 DNA
TRBJ2-3,few,TRBD2,TRBV28,CASRPSGRATDTQYF,TGTGCCAGCCGACCTAGCGGGAGGGCTACAGATACGCAGTATTTT
TRBJ2-1,-,-,TRBV5-1,CARSFGVAINEQFF,TGCGCCCGCAGCTTCGGGGTAGCTATCAATGAGCAGTTCTTC
TRBJ2-7,-,-,TRBV11-2,CASSPRTAGSAYEQYF,TGTGCCAGCAGCCCCCGGACAGCCGGTAGCGCCTACGAGCAGTACTTC
TRBJ2-1,-,-,TRBV3-1,CASSLDPSSYNEQFF,TGTGCCAGCAGCCTAGACCCGAGCTCCTACAATGAGCAGTTCTTC
TRBJ2-3,few,-,TRBV28,CAEGTSTDTQYF,TGTGCCGAAGGGACTAGCACAGATACGCAGTATTTT
TRBJ2-5,-,-,TRBV7-9,CASSLHGMGETQYF,TGTGCCAGCAGCTTACACGGGATGGGTGAGACCCAGTACTTC
TRBJ2-6,few,-,TRBV6-2/TRBV6-3,CASTPGFIGANVLTF,TGTGCCAGCACCCCGGGGTTTATCGGGGCCAACGTCCTGACTTTC
TRBJ2-7,few,TRBD2,TRBV29-1,CSVRGEIYEQYF,TGCAGCGTTCGGGGGGAAATCTACGAGCAGTACTTC
TRBJ1-1,few,-,TRBV29-1,CSVEDIAGATEAFF,TGCAGCGTTGAAGATATCGCAGGGGCCACTGAAGCTTTCTTT
TRBJ1-5,once,-,TRBV20-1,CSARVDSDQPQHF,TGCAGTGCCCGGGTGGACAGCGATCAGCCCCAGCATTTT
TRBJ2-5,few,-,TRBV28,CASRSDRTVQETQYF,TGTGCCAGCCGCTCAGACCGGACAGTACAAGAGACCCAGTACTTC
TRBJ2-7,few,TRBD2,TRBV2,CASRIGTSGNSQIYEQYF,TGTGCCAGCAGAATCGGGACTAGCGGGAACTCTCAGATCTACGAGCAGTACTTC
TRBJ1-2,-,-,TRBV6-1,CASTYDRLSYGYTF,TGTGCCAGCACCTACGACAGGCTCTCCTATGGCTACACCTTC
TRBJ2-1,few,-,TRBV6-5,CASTNWESSYNEQFF,TGTGCCAGCACCAACTGGGAGAGCTCCTACAATGAGCAGTTCTTC
TRBJ2-3,few,TRBD1,TRBV4-1,CASSRIGQGKTDTQYF,TGCGCCAGCAGCCGGATAGGACAGGGGAAGACAGATACGCAGTATTTT
TRBJ1-2,few,-,TRBV6-2/TRBV6-3,CASSYNTGYTF,TGTGCCAGCAGTTACAATACCGGCTACACCTTC
TRBJ2-7,-,TRBD2,TRBV6-6,CASSPFFASGGSYEQYF,TGTGCCAGCAGCCCCTTTTTCGCTAGCGGGGGCTCCTACGAGCAGTACTTC
TRBJ2-1,-,-,TRBV28,CASITQGYNEQFF,TGTGCCAGCATCACACAGGGTTACAATGAGCAGTTCTTC
TRBJ2-7,-,TRBD1,TRBV11-2,CASTRGDRGYYEQYF,TGTGCCAGCACAAGGGGGGACAGGGGCTACTACGAGCAGTACTTC
TRBJ2-3,-,TRBD2,TRBV4-1,CASSQEGVAGGVDTQYF,TGCGCCAGCAGCCAAGAGGGGGTAGCGGGAGGGGTAGATACGCAGTATTTT
TRBJ2-1,-,TRBD1,TRBV28,CASQGQGFYNEQFF,TGTGCCAGCCAAGGACAGGGGTTCTACAATGAGCAGTTCTTC
TRBJ1-5,-,-,TRBV6-1,CASSEGGGRNQPQHF,TGTGCCAGCAGTGAGGGAGGGGGGCGTAATCAGCCCCAGCATTTT
TRBJ2-2,once,-,TRBV12-3/TRBV12-4,CASSSGTARGELFF,TGTGCCAGCAGCAGTGGGACTGCTCGCGGGGAGCTGTTTTTT
TRBJ2-5,once,TRBD2,TRBV7-2,CASSPPGLAWEQYF,TGTGCCAGCAGCCCCCCGGGACTAGCGTGGGAGCAGTACTTC
TRBJ2-7,-,-,TRBV20-1,CSALRGFDEQYF,TGCAGTGCCCTGAGGGGCTTCGACGAGCAGTACTTC
TRBJ2-3,many,TRBD1,TRBV29-1,CSSGTVSVDTQYF,TGCAGCTCCGGGACAGTATCAGTTGATACGCAGTATTTT
TRBJ2-7,-,-,TRBV9,CASSPTPDSAGYEQYF,TGTGCCAGCAGCCCCACCCCTGACTCAGCCGGCTACGAGCAGTACTTC
TRBJ2-7,-,-,TRBV5-1,CASRNRASYEQYF,TGCGCCAGCAGGAACAGGGCCTCCTACGAGCAGTACTTC
TRBJ2-1,-,-,TRBV6-2/TRBV6-3,CASSQWTNLNEQFF,TGTGCCAGCAGCCAATGGACTAACCTCAATGAGCAGTTCTTC
TRBJ1-4,few,-,TRBV6-5,CATSRTSNEKLFF,TGTGCCACCTCCCGGACCTCCAATGAAAAACTGTTTTTT
TRBJ2-1,-,-,TRBV20-1,CSARDFGGTNNEQFF,TGCAGTGCTAGAGATTTTGGCGGAACCAACAATGAGCAGTTCTTC
TRBJ2-5,-,TRBD2,TRBV28,CASSLLLAGGPQETQYF,TGTGCCAGCAGTTTATTGCTAGCGGGAGGGCCGCAAGAGACCCAGTACTTC
TRBJ2-3,few,-,TRBV3-1,CASSQDMSSGDTQYF,TGTGCCAGCAGCCAAGATATGTCCAGTGGAGATACGCAGTATTTT
TRBJ1-6,few,-,TRBV6-1,CASSAVAGRTSPLHF,TGTGCCAGCAGTGCCGTGGCAGGGAGAACGTCACCCCTCCACTTT
TRBJ1-2,-,TRBD1,TRBV12-3/TRBV12-4,CASSPIGFTGANYGYTF,TGTGCCAGCAGCCCTATAGGATTCACAGGGGCTAACTATGGCTACACCTTC
TRBJ2-7,-,-,TRBV7-9,CASSRGGSTEQYF,TGTGCCAGCAGCCGCGGTGGGTCTACGGAGCAGTACTTC
TRBJ2-5,few,TRBD1,TRBV29-1,CSVEPRTGGYNEQYF,TGCAGCGTTGAGCCCAGGACAGGGGGCTACAATGAGCAGTACTTC
TRBJ2-1,-,-,TRBV20-1,CSARGYRGEQFF,TGCAGTGCTAGAGGATACCGGGGTGAGCAGTTCTTC
TRBJ1-1,-,-,TRBV24-1,CATRGMGAEAFF,TGTGCCACCAGGGGGATGGGAGCTGAAGCTTTCTTT
TRBJ2-1,-,TRBD2,TRBV12-3/TRBV12-4,CASSLRGSRFF,TGTGCCAGCAGTTTACGCGGGAGTCGGTTCTTC
TRBJ2-7,-,TRBD2,TRBV18,CASSRLPKTSENNEQYF,TGTGCCAGCTCCCGTCTCCCCAAAACTAGCGAGAACAATGAGCAGTACTTC
TRBJ2-3,few,TRBD2,TRBV4-1,CASYSGSGTDTQYF,TGCGCCAGCTATAGCGGGAGCGGTACAGATACGCAGTATTTT
TRBJ2-4,few,TRBD2,TRBV7-2,CASSSGTSGNIQYF,TGTGCCAGCAGCTCGGGGACTAGCGGGAACATTCAGTACTTC
TRBJ2-5,-,TRBD1,TRBV29-1,CSVPGQGRWETQYF,TGCAGCGTTCCCGGACAGGGTCGTTGGGAGACCCAGTACTTC
TRBJ2-1,once,-,TRBV3-1,CASSQDALRLFF,TGTGCCAGCAGCCAAGACGCCCTCCGTTTGTTCTTC
TRBJ2-7,few,TRBD2,TRBV5-1,CASSRTRTSGTDEQYF,TGCGCCAGCAGCCGAACCAGGACTAGCGGGACAGACGAGCAGTACTTC
TRBJ2-1,once,TRBD2,TRBV15,CATSRATFGAGDFYNEQFF,TGTGCCACCAGCAGGGCGACGTTTGGAGCGGGAGACTTCTACAATGAGCAGTTCTTC
TRBJ2-5,-,TRBD1,TRBV12-3/TRBV12-4,CASSGGTGLWETQYF,TGTGCCAGCAGTGGCGGGACAGGGTTGTGGGAGACCCAGTACTTC
TRBJ2-4,-,TRBD2,TRBV9,CASSVGLAGGREQYF,TGTGCCAGCAGCGTAGGACTAGCGGGAGGTCGGGAGCAGTACTTC